This T cell receptor (beta chain) was observed in a study of beta chain features in type 1 diabetes (dated by TCRdb to 2016 to 2019). Background for the entire study: Patients and healthy donors did not differ in mean age, gender distribution, total cell number or subset yield. Regulatory and stem cell-like memory subsets were isolated from only 8 patients and roughly eight healthy donors, whereas naive and central memory subsets came from all 30 or so donors. In the study, recently diagnosed type 1 diabetes patients and matched healthy donors were compared on the TCRB repertoires of their sorted circulating CD4+ T cell subsets. Across all samples, approximately 100 million sorted cells were examined, and cell number per subset correlated strongly with RNA yield.

The entire amount of isolated RNA was reverse transcribed using the High Capacity cDNA Reverse Transcription Kit, so the sequenced TCRB transcripts were expressed ones. Deep immunoSEQ sequencing was applied to naive, central memory and regulatory T cell samples, giving an average of approximately 3.8 million total reads per sample. After sorted cells were lysed in RLT buffer, RNA was extracted with DNase-treated RNeasy Micro or Mini kits, with the choice depending on cell number. To prevent cross-contamination, each cell subset was processed individually, whereas patient and healthy donor samples were processed jointly. The immunoSEQ multiplex PCR was used to amplify TCRB sequences from cDNA, generating 87-bp fragments that spanned the CDR3 region. Sequencing of the amplicons was done on the Illumina HiSeq platform. From the authors' description of their analysis: Synthetic template baselines were used to correct PCR bias computationally, reads within Hamming distance 2 were collapsed together, and singletons that could not be merged were discarded. By aligning reads against IMGT, V, D and J genes, CDR3 length, and insertions or deletions at six rearrangement sites were assigned. Within each subset, clonotype counts were normalized to the number of sorted cells before true diversity and Gini coefficients were calculated with the tcR R package. The overlap coefficient, calculated on TCRB nucleotide sequences, was used to measure repertoire sharing. Out-of-frame TCRB sequences from naive cells were analyzed as a proxy for the pre-selection repertoire. Sourced from immuneACCESS, this table was stored by TCRdb with only in-frame sequences that have V and J called. A share of the clones is absent; for the studies checked, an unresolved V gene accounts for under half, and the remainder has no known explanation. The V and J calls and the clone size are those of that table, but D and trimming were determined from the DNA. The sample table contains about 410,000 clones; only one count was recorded for roughly 14% of them. The ten largest clones add up to approximately 0.035% of the sample.

The research as a whole found: Sequencing cDNA rather than genomic DNA could over-represent highly expressing activated cells, although activation and CD3 levels did not differ between groups. Shorter templates might have been favored by PCR, but patient and control samples were amplified and corrected together, so both groups would have been affected equally by any skew. Type 1 diabetes patients showed a moderate but significant shortening of TCRB CDR3 length in all four CD4+ subsets. Naive, central memory and regulatory TCRB repertoires appeared to be more alike among patients than among healthy donors. Because the HLA sub-analyses included only small numbers of individuals, any influence of HLA type on TCRB rearrangement was left unresolved. Fewer insertions and more nucleotide deletions at VDJ recombination sites were observed in patients with type 1 diabetes, implying thymic rearrangement abnormalities.

In its sample, this clone was seen a few times. There is no known antigen for this receptor. The input lacks base qualities; no much larger clone sits a single base away. Each donor gave one peripheral blood draw, approximately 0.11 L on average, collected into heparinised tubes. Naive, central memory, regulatory and stem cell-like memory CD4+ T cells were sorted on a BD FACSAria II using a panel including CD45RO, CCR7, CD25, CD127, CD95 and CD27. A purity above 95% was achieved for all sorted populations. PBMCs were isolated immediately by Lymphoprep density gradient centrifugation and stained directly without culture. So that batch effects would be minimized, each experiment stained and sorted samples in pairs, pairing one healthy donor with one patient. This receptor was taken from a man aged 30 to 45 in good health. The sample comprised naive CD4+ T cells from blood. The sample's cell subset or site, from its label and the paper: true naive CD4+ T cells.

CDR3 sequence: CASSPPGGRRTQYF. Here is the DNA: TGTGCCAGCAGCCCCCCGGGGGGGAGGAGGACCCAGTACTTC. The sequence joins TRBV7-2 to TRBJ2-5; a stretch of 8 junction bases matches TRBD2. Relative to germline, V is missing 5 bases and J is missing 7 bases, with 9 bases of the junction outside any gene match. The germline V gene provides CDR1 SGHTA and CDR2 FQGNSA. The CDR3 runs 14 amino acids, cysteine and phenylalanine included. Only the CDR3 DNA stays, 42 bases, in frame from base 1.